This TCR beta chain was identified in a study of T-cell reconstitution after alpha-beta-depleted transplantation in children. Study results and limitations: At one year after transplant, newly produced T cells mostly accounted for T-cell counts and diversity. Several hundred expanded graft clones reportedly gave rise to the alpha-beta T cells present about two months after transplant.

As it was prepared, the TCRbeta library received unique molecular identifiers. TCRdb itself ran the PCR reads through MiXCR, one entry per CDR3 protein. Counted here are 700,000 or so distinct CDR3 sequences, around 14% occurring once; the ten biggest clones make up 0.79%. Trimming shortened V by 1 base and J by 5 bases, and 14 bases separated the two germline ends. This CDR3 is built from 15 residues. Germline V CDR1 and CDR2: SEHNR, FQNEAQ (reference sequence). This clonotype came up many times. Its antigen is as yet unknown. Sequences were derived from PBMCs, sampled before TCRalphabeta/CD19-depleted stem cell transplant. The chain recombines TRBV7-9 with TRBJ2-5; no clear D. This sequence was found in a girl aged 2 to 10 with congenital amegakaryocytic thrombocytopenia, due to receive a stem cell transplant. In DNA form, the CDR3 reads TGTGCCAGCAGCTTAGGGTACCCTCCGGCGGAGACCCAGTACTTC. This gives the protein CASSLGYPPAETQYF.